What follows describes a single T cell receptor (beta chain). Its antigen remains unknown. This record belongs to a study of OX40 agonist ivuxolimab in advanced cancers. Study-wide results and caveats: Expanded clones were, on average, more numerous in CD8+ T cells than in CD4+.

Method: immunoSEQ multiplex PCR; TCRdb's copy keeps in-frame clones and lacks some. The sample records roughly 70,000 clones, over 75% being singletons. The sequence was collected from an adult with an advanced solid tumor such as melanoma, head and neck, liver or kidney cancer. The sample here was CD4+ or CD8+ T cells sorted from blood, taken in a trial of the OX40 agonist ivuxolimab.

The CDR3 nucleotides are TGTGCCAGCAGTAAACAGGGGGCGGCTGAAAAACTGTTTTTT. Its translation is CASSKQGAAEKLFF. The chain joins TRBV2 to TRBJ1-4; 9 bases are a match to TRBD1. This CDR3 region has 14 residues. Per germline, CDR1 SNHLY and CDR2 FYNNEI. V lost 5 bases to trimming and J lost 7 bases; unmatched junction nucleotides: 5.